The T cell receptor (beta chain) under discussion was sequenced for a study of lymphopenia after photon versus proton radiotherapy. Assay used: immunoSEQ multiplex PCR; TCRdb lists only in-frame clones, some missing. The table has tens of thousands of clones, under 95% seen once; the top ten hold 2.9%. Findings of the study overall: Proton therapy kept repertoires fairly stable, unlike photons, which gained effector/memory cells. Post-nadir diversity loss with photons came from oligoclonal expansion, particularly CD8+ Temra cells. Authors raise, but do not show, better survival with proton therapy.

This CDR3 has 14 amino acids. Germline V lookup: CDR1 SQVTM, CDR2 ANQGSEA. Trimming took off 6 bases at V and 1 base at J, with 13 bases between the two ends. In regard to this clone: Its specificity is unknown.

The chain has TRBV29-1 and TRBJ2-1; a possible D gene is TRBD1 (6 bases). The receptor comes from a woman aged 65 to 85 with pancreatic cancer. This material consisted of peripheral blood, taken from a patient treated with photon-based radiotherapy. The DNA for the CDR3 is TGCAGCGTGGGCCGGGACACGTCCTACAATGAGCAGTTCTTC. Its protein product is CSVGRDTSYNEQFF.